This T cell receptor beta chain came from a study of cytomegalovirus exposure and HLA in healthy donors. Of note for this clone: The sample carries other DNA sequences with the same CDR3.

This table comes from immunoSEQ multiplex PCR, and its TCRdb copy is limited to in-frame clones, with some not included. This sample has about 130,000 clones; 85% to 90% occur once, and the top ten carry roughly 9.2%. The source material was PBMCs. The receptor was isolated from a woman younger than 35 in good health and CMV-seropositive.

CDR3 protein: CASSLGGGYNEQFF. Here the CDR3 DNA reads TGTGCCAGCAGCTTAGGGGGCGGCTACAATGAGCAGTTCTTC. The chain has TRBV11-2 and TRBJ2-1; D is perhaps TRBD1 (5 bases). Deletions cut 1 base from V and 3 bases from J, with 7 bases between. The V gene's germline CDR1 is SGHAT and CDR2 FQNNGV. The CDR3 runs 14 residues.